Listed here are 25 T cell receptor beta chains from one sample, sequenced in a study of cytomegalovirus exposure and HLA in healthy donors. PCR primers comprised 60 Vbeta and 13 Jbeta primers. Data came from immunoSEQ multiplex PCR; TCRdb stores just in-frame clones and leaves some out. This table holds roughly 31,000 clones, more than 55% found once. Material for sequencing was PBMCs. These receptors originate from a male donor in good health and CMV-seropositive.

A few counts support this clone. The chain employs TRBV19 and TRBJ2-2; TRBD1 agrees at 8 bases. Trimming removed 8 bases from V and 5 bases from J; junction bases left unmatched: 10. The CDR3 is 15 residues long. Germline-derived CDR1 and CDR2 are LNHDA and SQIVND (reference sequence). DNA of the CDR3: TGTGCCAGTTATCCAGGGGGCGGATGGACCGGGGAGCTGTTTTTT. Amino acid sequence: CASYPGGGWTGELFF. The full variable domain, in which reference TRBV19 and TRBJ2-2 provide the parts outside the CDR3, is DGGITQSPKYLFRKEGQNVTLSCEQNLNHDAMYWYRQDPGQGLRLIYYSQIVNDFQKGDIAEGYSVSREKKESFPLTVTSAQKNPTAFYLCASYPGGGWTGELFFGEGSRLTVL.

The CDR3 loop is CASSLPGQGAGGYTF. The CDR3 DNA is TGTGCCAGCAGCTTACCGGGACAGGGGGCGGGAGGCTACACCTTC. The V gene is TRBV7-9, the J gene TRBJ1-2, with TRBD1 matching 12 bases. The V segment lost 2 bases and the J segment 8 bases; nucleotides outside the gene matches: 6. From germline, CDR1 is SEHNR and CDR2 FQNEAQ (reference sequence). CDR3 length: 15 amino acids.

The CDR3, as DNA: TGCGCCAGCAGTGAGTCCCGGGACAGGGTGGCCTATAATTCACCCCTCCACTTT. Its protein is CASSESRDRVAYNSPLHF. This chain connects TRBV10-2 to TRBJ1-6, with 9 bases that match TRBD1. This CDR3 spans 18 amino acids. Trimming at V came to 0 bases and at J to 2 bases, leaving 5 bases not matched to a gene. Germline CDR1 reads WSHSY; CDR2 reads SAAADI.

J is TRBJ2-2 and V is TRBV14, with TRBD1 matching over 9 bases. CDR1 and CDR2 (germline): SGHDN, FVKESK. This CDR3 is 15 amino acids long. The junction had 4 bases not matched to a gene; V was cut back by 4 bases and J by 4 bases. The CDR3 loop is CASSRRDRATGELFF. The DNA for the CDR3 is TGTGCCAGCAGCCGCCGGGACAGGGCCACCGGGGAGCTGTTTTTT.

This clone was seen a handful of times. This chain links TRBV28 with TRBJ1-2; D call uncertain. CDR1 and CDR2 (germline): MDHEN, SYDVKM. The germline V and J ends were trimmed by 8 bases and 8 bases, with 6 bases remaining between them. CDR3 length equals 9 residues. The DNA of the CDR3 is TGTGCCAGCGGGAGGGGCTACACCTTC. It is translated as CASGRGYTF.

The chain has TRBV19 and TRBJ1-4, with D tentatively TRBD1 (5 bases). The CDR3 has 14 residues. Germline V gives CDR1 LNHDA, CDR2 SQIVND (reference sequence). V was shortened by 3 bases and J by 7 bases, with 12 bases between the two germline ends. Here the CDR3 reads CASSIDGGGEKLFF. CDR3 nucleotide sequence: TGTGCCAGTAGTATCGATGGGGGGGGTGAAAAACTGTTTTTT.

The chain carries TRBV18 and TRBJ2-5; 14 positions agree with TRBD2. CDR1 and CDR2 from the germline V gene are KGHSH and LQKENI. The CDR3 consists of 16 residues. Trimming at V came to 4 bases and at J to 5 bases, leaving 6 bases not matched to a gene. CDR3 DNA sequence: TGTGCCAGCTCACAGGGACTAGCGGGAGCACAGGAGACCCAGTACTTC. This gives the protein CASSQGLAGAQETQYF. The complete variable domain, with remaining parts taken from reference TRBV18 and TRBJ2-5, reads NAGVMQNPRHLVRRRGQEARLRCSPMKGHSHVYWYRQLPEEGLKFMVYLQKENIIDESGMPKERFSAEFPKEGPSILRIQQVVRGDSAAYFCASSQGLAGAQETQYFGPGTRLLVL.

The chain couples TRBV5-1 to TRBJ1-2, with 9 bases that match TRBD1. This CDR3 has 14 residues. Germline values: CDR1 SGHRS, CDR2 YFSETQ. V lost 0 bases and J lost 6; bases outside the gene matches: 3. The CDR3 nucleotides read TGCGCCAGCAGCTTGGGCGGACAGGGGAATGGCTACACCTTC. Encoded protein: CASSLGGQGNGYTF.

This chain uses TRBV18 with TRBJ2-1; no clear D. V lost 2 bases and J 7 bases, leaving 6 bases between the germline ends. Germline V gene lookup returns CDR1 KGHSH and CDR2 LQKENI. The length of the CDR3 is 12 residues. CDR3 in DNA: TGTGCCAGCTCACCAAAAATAAATGAGCAGTTCTTC. Its protein is CASSPKINEQFF.

The chain uses TRBV7-9 and TRBJ1-1; a possible D gene is TRBD1 (5 bases). V lost 4 bases to trimming and J lost 2 bases, with 8 bases between them. CDR3 length: 13 amino acids. The germline CDR1 and CDR2 sequences are SEHNR and FQNEAQ (reference sequence). In DNA form, the CDR3 reads TGTGCCAGCAGCTCAACAGGAAACACTGAAGCTTTCTTT. It yields the protein CASSSTGNTEAFF.

This clone is categorized as medium-sized. The CDR3 reads CASSIRTGRSPLHF. The CDR3 DNA sequence: TGTGCCAGCAGTATCCGGACAGGGAGGTCACCCCTCCACTTT. The chain is built from TRBV28 and TRBJ1-6; 8 bases line up with TRBD1. This CDR3 comprises 14 residues. Germline-derived CDR1 and CDR2 are MDHEN and SYDVKM. V lost 5 bases, J lost 10 bases, and 7 bases stayed unmatched.

The rearrangement joins TRBV18 to TRBJ1-5; weak D call: TRBD1 (6 bases). Germline CDR1 and CDR2: KGHSH and LQKENI. V was shortened by 0 bases and J by 1 base, with 16 bases between the two germline ends. This CDR3 spans 18 amino acids. The CDR3 loop is CASSPPGSGTRSNQPQHF. CDR3 DNA sequence: TGTGCCAGCTCACCACCGGGTTCTGGGACAAGAAGCAATCAGCCCCAGCATTTT.

The rearrangement links TRBV7-9 to TRBJ2-7; no reliable D call. The V end lost 5 bases, the J end lost 5 bases, and 16 bases lay between the germline ends. The CDR3 length is 14 residues. The germline gives CDR1 SEHNR, CDR2 FQNEAQ (reference sequence). CDR3 region: CASSPPPVRNEQYF. In DNA, the CDR3 is TGTGCCAGCAGCCCGCCGCCGGTCCGCAACGAGCAGTACTTC. The variable domain in full, completed from reference TRBV7-9 and TRBJ2-7, reads DTGVSQNPRHKITKRGQNVTFRCDPISEHNRLYWYRQTLGQGPEFLTYFQNEAQLEKSRLLSDRFSAERPKGSFSTLEIQRTEQGDSAMYLCASSPPPVRNEQYFGPGTRLTVT.

This clone was seen only a few times. The CDR3 nucleotides read TGTGCCAGCAGCACCCCAGGCGGGGTCTGGGGCTACACCTTC. This gives the protein CASSTPGGVWGYTF. The gene calls are TRBV25-1 and TRBJ1-2; D not certain. This CDR3 is 14 amino acids long. In germline, CDR1 is MGHDK, CDR2 SYGVNS. Trimming shortened V by 6 bases and J by 8 bases, and 19 bases separated the two germline ends.

This chain links TRBV4-1 with TRBJ1-5, with D hard to call. CDR3 length: 16 residues. V was trimmed by 2 bases and J by 3 bases, leaving 14 bases between them. Germline values: CDR1 MGHRA, CDR2 YSYEKL. The CDR3, as DNA: TGCGCCAGCAGCCAAAATCCAGGTATTTTCAATCAGCCCCAGCATTTT. Protein: CASSQNPGIFNQPQHF.

The genes are TRBV29-1 and TRBJ2-1; 8 nucleotides align to TRBD1. Trimming cost V 6 bases and J 1 base; bases outside gene matches: 2. This CDR3 is 13 amino acids long. Germline V gene lookup returns CDR1 SQVTM and CDR2 ANQGSEA. The CDR3 DNA sequence: TGCAGCGTACGACAGGGGTCCTACAATGAGCAGTTCTTC. Its translation is CSVRQGSYNEQFF.

V gene TRBV30 combines with J gene TRBJ1-2; TRBD1 matches at 7 bases. The junction had 6 bases not matched to a gene; V was cut back by 5 bases and J by 6 bases. Germline CDR1 and CDR2: GTSNPN and SVGIG (reference sequence). This CDR3 contains 12 residues. This chain's CDR3 is CAWLTGVNGYTF. The DNA for the CDR3 is TGTGCCTGGTTAACAGGGGTCAATGGCTACACCTTC.

V and J are TRBV29-1 and TRBJ1-1, with a weak D call TRBD1 (5 bases). V was cut by 6 bases and J by 8 bases, with 13 bases left in between. CDR3 length: 11 amino acids. Per germline, CDR1 SQVTM and CDR2 ANQGSEA. The DNA for the CDR3 is TGCAGCGTGGGAGGGGTCGGGGAAGCTTTCTTT. Its translation: CSVGGVGEAFF.

V is TRBV10-2 and J is TRBJ2-1; 7 positions match TRBD1. Germline V gene data show CDR1 as WSHSY and CDR2 as SAAADI. This CDR3 contains 12 residues. Losses at the gene ends were 5 bases for V and 7 bases for J; bases not matched to a gene: 2. For the CDR3, the DNA is TGCGCCAGCAGTCCACAGGGGAATGAGCAGTTCTTC. This sequence encodes CASSPQGNEQFF.

By share of the sample, this clone is medium-sized. At one end, the junction sequence differs from germline, possibly due to a read error. Within the sample, other DNA sequences also encode this same CDR3. This chain connects TRBV7-6 to TRBJ1-1; D is uncertain. This CDR3 has 13 residues. Germline V gene lookup returns CDR1 SGHVS and CDR2 FNYEAQ. The CDR3 DNA sequence: TGTGCTAGCAGCTTTACAGTGAACACTGAAGCTTTCTTT. Protein sequence: CASSFTVNTEAFF.

CDR3 sequence (DNA): TGTGCCAGCAGCGCAAGTAGCTCCTATAATTCACCCCTCCACTTT. Translating it yields CASSASSSYNSPLHF. This sequence joins TRBV9 and TRBJ1-6, with D hard to call. The CDR3 covers 15 residues. V gave up 3 bases and J gave up 0 bases, with 7 bases separating them. CDR1 is SGDLS and CDR2 is YYNGEE in the germline V gene.

The chain carries TRBV30 and TRBJ1-4; 7 bases fit TRBD1. CDR1 and CDR2 (germline): GTSNPN, SVGIG (reference sequence). The CDR3 has 15 residues. J was trimmed by 7 bases and V by 1 base; bases with no gene match: 9. This CDR3 is CAWSGDRAGGEKLFF. The DNA for the CDR3 is TGTGCCTGGAGTGGAGACAGGGCCGGTGGTGAAAAACTGTTTTTT.

V gene TRBV2 combines with J gene TRBJ2-3; 12 bases map to TRBD2. The CDR3 extends over 14 amino acids. V dropped 8 bases and J dropped 5; count of bases not matched to a gene: 5. Germline V CDR1 and CDR2: SNHLY, FYNNEI. The CDR3, as DNA: TGTGCCAGCTTGACTAGCGGGAGTAGAGATACGCAGTATTTT. Translated, it gives CASLTSGSRDTQYF.

V and J are TRBV5-1 and TRBJ2-7; TRBD1 matches at 9 bases. Germline CDR1 SGHRS, CDR2 YFSETQ. V lost 2 bases and J lost 3; bases outside the gene matches: 6. The CDR3 has 15 residues. The CDR3 spells CASSFTGQGSYEQYF. Written as DNA, the CDR3 is TGCGCCAGCAGCTTTACCGGACAGGGGAGCTACGAGCAGTACTTC.

The chain combines TRBV2 with TRBJ1-2, with 9 positions matching TRBD1. Per the germline V gene, CDR1 is SNHLY and CDR2 is FYNNEI. The ends lost 7 bases at V and 8 bases at J; junction bases unmatched: 11. The CDR3 length is 14 residues. CDR3 sequence reads: CASTPGQGLLGYTF. The CDR3 DNA sequence: TGTGCCAGCACTCCCGGACAGGGGTTGCTCGGCTACACCTTC.